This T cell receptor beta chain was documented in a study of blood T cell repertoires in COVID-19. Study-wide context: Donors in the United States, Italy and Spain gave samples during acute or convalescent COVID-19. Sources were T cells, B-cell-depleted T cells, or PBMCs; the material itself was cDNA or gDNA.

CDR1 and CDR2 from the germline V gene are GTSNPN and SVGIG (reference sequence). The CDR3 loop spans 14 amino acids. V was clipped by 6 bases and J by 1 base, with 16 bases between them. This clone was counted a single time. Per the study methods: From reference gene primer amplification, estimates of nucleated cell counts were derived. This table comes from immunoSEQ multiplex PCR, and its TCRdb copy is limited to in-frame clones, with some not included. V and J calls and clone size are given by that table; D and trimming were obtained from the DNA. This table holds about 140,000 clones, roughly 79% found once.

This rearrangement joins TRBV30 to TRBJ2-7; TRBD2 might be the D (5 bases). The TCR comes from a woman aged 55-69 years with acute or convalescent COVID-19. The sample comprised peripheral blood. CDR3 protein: CACSQGLYSYEQYF. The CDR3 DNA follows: TGTGCCTGCTCCCAAGGACTCTATTCCTACGAGCAGTACTTC.